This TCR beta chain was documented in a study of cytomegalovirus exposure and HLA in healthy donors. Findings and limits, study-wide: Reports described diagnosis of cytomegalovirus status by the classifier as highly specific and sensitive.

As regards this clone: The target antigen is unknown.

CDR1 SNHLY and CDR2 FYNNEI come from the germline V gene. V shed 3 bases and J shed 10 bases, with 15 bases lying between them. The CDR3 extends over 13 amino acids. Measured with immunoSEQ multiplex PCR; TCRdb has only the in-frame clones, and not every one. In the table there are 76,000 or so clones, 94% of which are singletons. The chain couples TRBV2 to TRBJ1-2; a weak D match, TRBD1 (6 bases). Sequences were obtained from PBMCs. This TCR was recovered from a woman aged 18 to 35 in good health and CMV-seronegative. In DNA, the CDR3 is TGTGCCAGCAGTGATTTGGACAGCTACTACTACACCTTC. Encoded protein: CASSDLDSYYYTF.